This T cell receptor (beta chain) emerged from a study of type 1 regulatory T cells. Each CDR3 protein is one row after TCRdb ran MiXCR on the reads. The data show around 88,000 distinct CDR3 sequences, about 28% seen once. Notes on this clonotype: At one boundary the junction diverges from the germline segment, which might be a read error.

This TCR was sampled from a human donor in good health. The sequenced material came from CD4+ T cells, either the whole sample or a sorted fraction (not recorded which).

The CDR3 reads CASSQGIRLGGPRETQYF. The CDR3 bases are TGTGCCAGCAGTCAAGGCATCCGCTTGGGAGGGCCGAGAGAGACCCAGTACTTC. This chain links TRBV14 with TRBJ2-5; 7 positions agree with TRBD2. The V gene's germline CDR1 is SGHDN and CDR2 FVKESK. There are 18 residues in the CDR3.